These 12 T cell receptor beta chains share one sample of origin, sequenced in a study of T cell repertoires in ileal Crohn's disease. Assay: immunoSEQ multiplex PCR; the TCRdb copy retains only in-frame clones and omits some. The sample lists around 7,400 clones, approximately 80% occurring once. The sequenced sample was ileal tissue. The receptors here all came from an adult with Crohn's disease.

This clone was observed a single time. This sequence joins TRBV15 and TRBJ2-5, with TRBD2 as a possible D gene (6 bases). The V and J ends lost 1 base and 3 bases respectively, with 6 bases between them. The CDR3 totals 13 residues. Germline V gene sequence: CDR1 LNHNV, CDR2 YYDKDF (reference sequence). The CDR3 protein is CATSRGREETQYF. CDR3 coding DNA: TGTGCCACCAGCAGAGGGAGGGAAGAGACCCAGTACTTC.

This clone showed up just a few times. The chain joins TRBV2 to TRBJ1-4; TRBD1 aligns across 7 bases. The CDR3 covers 16 residues. Trimming took 4 bases from V and 0 from J; bases not matched to a gene: 5. The V gene's germline CDR1 is SNHLY and CDR2 FYNNEI. CDR3: CASSGTGLTTNEKLFF. CDR3 nucleotide sequence: TGTGCCAGCAGTGGGACAGGACTCACAACTAATGAAAAACTGTTTTTT. The full variable domain, rest sourced from reference TRBV2 and TRBJ1-4, is EPEVTQTPSHQVTQMGQEVILRCVPISNHLYFYWYRQILGQKVEFLVSFYNNEISEKSEIFDDQFSVERPDGSNFTLKIRSTKLEDSAMYFCASSGTGLTTNEKLFFGSGTQLSVL.

The genes are TRBV7-9 and TRBJ2-7; a weak D match, TRBD2 (6 bases). The CDR3 length is 14 residues. The germline CDR1 and CDR2 sequences are SEHNR and FQNEAQ (reference sequence). V lost 7 bases to trimming and J lost 3 bases, with 16 bases between them. The CDR3 loop is CASIEGGSNYEQYF. The CDR3 DNA reads as TGTGCCAGCATCGAAGGAGGGAGTAACTACGAGCAGTACTTC.

The genes are TRBV25-1 and TRBJ2-7, with D possibly matching TRBD1 (6 bases). V lost 2 bases and J lost 6, with 26 bases in between. The germline V gene encodes CDR1 MGHDK and CDR2 SYGVNS. The CDR3 covers 18 residues. The CDR3 sequence is CASSEGSRKGEMVREQYF. The CDR3 nucleotides read TGTGCCAGCAGTGAAGGCAGCCGGAAGGGGGAAATGGTTCGCGAGCAGTACTTC.

The J gene is TRBJ2-6, the V gene TRBV19; D possibly corresponds to TRBD1 (6 bases). The CDR3 length is 15 residues. The V end lost 5 bases, the J end lost 0 bases, and 8 bases lay between the germline ends. Germline values: CDR1 LNHDA, CDR2 SQIVND (reference sequence). The CDR3 region is CASSRTDSGANVLTF. CDR3 DNA: TGTGCCAGTAGTCGGACAGACTCTGGGGCCAACGTCCTGACTTTC. The complete variable domain, with remaining parts taken from reference TRBV19 and TRBJ2-6, reads DGGITQSPKYLFRKEGQNVTLSCEQNLNHDAMYWYRQDPGQGLRLIYYSQIVNDFQKGDIAEGYSVSREKKESFPLTVTSAQKNPTAFYLCASSRTDSGANVLTFGAGSRLTVL.

The chain employs TRBV19 and TRBJ2-3; a possible D gene is TRBD2 (6 bases). CDR1 is LNHDA, CDR2 SQIVND, per germline (reference sequence). V was cut by 11 bases and J by 4 bases, with 19 bases left in between. This CDR3 comprises 14 residues. For the CDR3, the DNA is TGTGCCCCTAGTTGGGCGGGATCTGCAGATACGCAGTATTTT. This sequence encodes CAPSWAGSADTQYF.

This clone was seen more than once but under ten times. The V and J genes are TRBV5-5 and TRBJ2-1; no firm D call. Deletions cut 6 bases from V and 3 bases from J, with 16 bases between. The CDR3 runs to 15 residues. Germline V gene lookup returns CDR1 SGHKS and CDR2 YYEKEE (reference sequence). DNA for the CDR3: TGTGCCAGCATGATTCCCCAGTTTTACTACAATGAGCAGTTCTTC. Amino acid sequence: CASMIPQFYYNEQFF. The whole variable domain, filled in from reference TRBV5-5 and TRBJ2-1, reads DAGVTQSPTHLIKTRGQQVTLRCSPISGHKSVSWYQQVLGQGPQFIFQYYEKEERGRGNFPDRFSARQFPNYSSELNVNALLLGDSALYLCASMIPQFYYNEQFFGPGTRLTVL.

The chain joins TRBV4-1 to TRBJ2-7; 8 nucleotides agree with TRBD2. From germline, CDR1 is MGHRA and CDR2 YSYEKL. The CDR3 extends over 14 amino acids. The trim removed 3 bases at V and 6 bases at J, leaving 7 bases unmatched. CDR3 nucleotides: TGCGCCAGCAGCCACGAAGCGGGAGCCCCCGAGCAGTACTTC. Translated: CASSHEAGAPEQYF.

V and J are TRBV5-1 and TRBJ2-7, with 7 positions matching TRBD2. The germline V gene has CDR1 SGHRS and CDR2 YFSETQ. This CDR3 comprises 15 residues. With V trimmed by 0 bases and J by 7 bases, 10 bases remained unmatched. In DNA, the CDR3 is TGCGCCAGCAGCTTGGGTGGACTAGAGGGTCGTGAGCAGTACTTC. It codes for CASSLGGLEGREQYF.

The chain joins TRBV6-1 to TRBJ1-2; maybe TRBD1 (5 bases). This CDR3 spans 13 amino acids. The V and J ends lost 3 bases and 1 base respectively, with 6 bases between them. CDR1 and CDR2 from the germline V gene are MNHNS and SASEGT. CDR3 amino acids: CASSDRDNYGYTF. As DNA, the CDR3 is TGTGCCAGCAGTGACAGGGATAACTATGGCTACACCTTC.

The chain uses TRBV6-1 and TRBJ2-3, with 10 bases lining up with TRBD2. The CDR3 covers 15 residues. With V trimmed by 3 bases and J by 5 bases, 5 bases remained unmatched. Per the germline V gene, CDR1 is MNHNS and CDR2 is SASEGT. CDR3 protein: CASSDGAGGGDTQYF. CDR3 nucleotide sequence: TGTGCCAGCAGTGATGGAGCGGGAGGGGGAGATACGCAGTATTTT.

The chain joins TRBV28 to TRBJ1-4; the match to TRBD1 covers 10 bases. Losses at the gene ends were 2 bases for V and 8 bases for J; bases not matched to a gene: 23. Germline CDR1 and CDR2: MDHEN and SYDVKM. This CDR3 spans 21 amino acids. For the CDR3, the DNA is TGTGCCAGCAGTTTAAGCAGCCCAAGGACAGGGGGTTATCGGGCCAGCGAAAAACTGTTTTTT. This encodes CASSLSSPRTGGYRASEKLFF.